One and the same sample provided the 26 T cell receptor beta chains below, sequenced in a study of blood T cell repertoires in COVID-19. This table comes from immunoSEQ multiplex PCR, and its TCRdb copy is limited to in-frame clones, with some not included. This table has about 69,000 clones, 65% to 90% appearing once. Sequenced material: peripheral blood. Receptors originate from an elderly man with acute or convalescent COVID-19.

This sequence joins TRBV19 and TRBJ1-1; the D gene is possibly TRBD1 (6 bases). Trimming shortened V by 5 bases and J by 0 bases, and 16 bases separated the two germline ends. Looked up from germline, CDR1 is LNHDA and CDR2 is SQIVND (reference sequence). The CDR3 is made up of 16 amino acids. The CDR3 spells CASSPRMDSMNTEAFF. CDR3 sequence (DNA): TGTGCCAGTAGTCCGCGAATGGACAGTATGAACACTGAAGCTTTCTTT.

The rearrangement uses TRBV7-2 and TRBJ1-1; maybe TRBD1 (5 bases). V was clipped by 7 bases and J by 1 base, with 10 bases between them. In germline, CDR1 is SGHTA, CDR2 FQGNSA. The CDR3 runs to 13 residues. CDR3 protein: CASKGARNTEAFF. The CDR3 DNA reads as TGTGCCAGCAAAGGGGCCAGGAACACTGAAGCTTTCTTT.

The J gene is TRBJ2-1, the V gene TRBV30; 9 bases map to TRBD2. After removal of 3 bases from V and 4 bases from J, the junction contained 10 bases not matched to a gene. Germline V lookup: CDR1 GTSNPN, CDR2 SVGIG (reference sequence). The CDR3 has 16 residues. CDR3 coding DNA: TGTGCCTGGAGAAAGTACAGCGGGAGGCCTTACAATGAGCAGTTCTTC. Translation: CAWRKYSGRPYNEQFF.

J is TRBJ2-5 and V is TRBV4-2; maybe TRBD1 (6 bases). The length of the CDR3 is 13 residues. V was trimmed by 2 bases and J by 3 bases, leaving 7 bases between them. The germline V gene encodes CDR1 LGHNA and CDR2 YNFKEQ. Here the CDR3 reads CASSQPGEETQYF. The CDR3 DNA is TGTGCCAGCAGCCAACCAGGGGAAGAGACCCAGTACTTC.

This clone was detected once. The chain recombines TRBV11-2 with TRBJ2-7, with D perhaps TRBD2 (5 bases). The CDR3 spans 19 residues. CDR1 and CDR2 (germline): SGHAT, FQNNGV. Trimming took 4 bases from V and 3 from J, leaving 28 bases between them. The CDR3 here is CASSSQWAGPRSDYYEQYF. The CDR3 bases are TGTGCCAGCAGCTCCCAGTGGGCAGGCCCCCGCTCTGACTACTACGAGCAGTACTTC.

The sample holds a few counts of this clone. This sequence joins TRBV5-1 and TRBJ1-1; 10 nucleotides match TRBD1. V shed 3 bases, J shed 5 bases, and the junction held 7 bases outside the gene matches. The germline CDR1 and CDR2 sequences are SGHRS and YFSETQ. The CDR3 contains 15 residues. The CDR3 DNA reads TGCGCCAGCAGCTGGGGACAGGGGAGGACTACTGAAGCTTTCTTT. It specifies CASSWGQGRTTEAFF.

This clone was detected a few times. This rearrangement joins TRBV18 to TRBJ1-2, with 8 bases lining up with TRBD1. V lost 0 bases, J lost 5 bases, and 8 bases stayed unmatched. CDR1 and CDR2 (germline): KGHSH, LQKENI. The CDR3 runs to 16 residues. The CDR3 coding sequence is TGTGCCAGCTCACCACCGTCGAACAGGGGGGGGTATGGCTACACCTTC. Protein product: CASSPPSNRGGYGYTF.

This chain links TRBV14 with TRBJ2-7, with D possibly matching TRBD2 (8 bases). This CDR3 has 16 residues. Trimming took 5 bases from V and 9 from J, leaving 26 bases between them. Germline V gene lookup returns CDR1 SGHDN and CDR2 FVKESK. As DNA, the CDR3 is TGTGCCAGCAGCGCCTATCCGGGACTAGTAGGGGGCGGGCAGTACTTC. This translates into CASSAYPGLVGGGQYF.

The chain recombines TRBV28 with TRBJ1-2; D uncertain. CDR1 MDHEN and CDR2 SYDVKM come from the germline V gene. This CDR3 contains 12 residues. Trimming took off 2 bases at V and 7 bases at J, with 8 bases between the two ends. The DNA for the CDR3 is TGTGCCAGCAGTTTAAGAGGTGGTGGCTACACCTTC. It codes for CASSLRGGGYTF.

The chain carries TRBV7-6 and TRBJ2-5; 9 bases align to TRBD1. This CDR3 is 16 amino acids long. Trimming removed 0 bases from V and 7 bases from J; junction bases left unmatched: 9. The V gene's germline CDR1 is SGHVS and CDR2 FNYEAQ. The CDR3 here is CASSLARTGGMVTQYF. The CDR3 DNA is TGTGCCAGCAGCTTAGCTCGTACAGGGGGCATGGTGACCCAGTACTTC.

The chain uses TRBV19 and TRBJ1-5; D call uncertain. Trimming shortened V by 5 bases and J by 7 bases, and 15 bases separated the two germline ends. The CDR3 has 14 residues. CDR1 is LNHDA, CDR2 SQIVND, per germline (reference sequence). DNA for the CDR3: TGTGCCAGTAGTTTAGGAGGATTTGGGCAGCCCCAGCATTTT. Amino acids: CASSLGGFGQPQHF.

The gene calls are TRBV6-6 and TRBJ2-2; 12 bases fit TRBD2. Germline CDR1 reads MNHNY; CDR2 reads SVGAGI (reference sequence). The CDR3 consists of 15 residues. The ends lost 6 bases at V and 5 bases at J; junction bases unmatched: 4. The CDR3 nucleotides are TGTGCCAGCAGATCTGGACTAGCGGGAACCGGGGAGCTGTTTTTT. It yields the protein CASRSGLAGTGELFF.

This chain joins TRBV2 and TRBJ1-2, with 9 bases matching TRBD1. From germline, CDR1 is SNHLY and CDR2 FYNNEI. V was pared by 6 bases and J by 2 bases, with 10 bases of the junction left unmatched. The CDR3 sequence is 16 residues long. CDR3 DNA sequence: TGTGCCAGCAGCCTACCCTGGGGACAGGGAAACTATGGCTACACCTTC. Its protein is CASSLPWGQGNYGYTF.

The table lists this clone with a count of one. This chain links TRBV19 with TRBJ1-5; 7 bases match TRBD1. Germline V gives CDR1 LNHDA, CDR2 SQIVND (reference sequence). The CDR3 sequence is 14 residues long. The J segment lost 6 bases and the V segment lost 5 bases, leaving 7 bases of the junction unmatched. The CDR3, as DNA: TGTGCCAGTAGTTTCCAGGGGGTGGGTCAGCCCCAGCATTTT. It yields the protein CASSFQGVGQPQHF. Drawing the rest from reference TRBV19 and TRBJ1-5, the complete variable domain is DGGITQSPKYLFRKEGQNVTLSCEQNLNHDAMYWYRQDPGQGLRLIYYSQIVNDFQKGDIAEGYSVSREKKESFPLTVTSAQKNPTAFYLCASSFQGVGQPQHFGDGTRLSIL.

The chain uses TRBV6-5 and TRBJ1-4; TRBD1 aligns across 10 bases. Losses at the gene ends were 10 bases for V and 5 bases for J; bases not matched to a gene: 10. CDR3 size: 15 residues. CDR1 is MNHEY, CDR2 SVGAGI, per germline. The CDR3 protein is CATRQPGQGNEKLFF. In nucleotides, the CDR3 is TGTGCCACCCGTCAGCCGGGACAGGGGAATGAAAAACTGTTTTTT.

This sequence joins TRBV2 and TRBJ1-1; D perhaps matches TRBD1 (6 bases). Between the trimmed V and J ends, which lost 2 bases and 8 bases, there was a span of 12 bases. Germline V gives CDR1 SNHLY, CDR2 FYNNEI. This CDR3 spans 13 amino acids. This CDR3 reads CASSEIPGAEAFF. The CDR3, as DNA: TGTGCCAGCAGTGAAATCCCAGGGGCCGAAGCTTTCTTT.

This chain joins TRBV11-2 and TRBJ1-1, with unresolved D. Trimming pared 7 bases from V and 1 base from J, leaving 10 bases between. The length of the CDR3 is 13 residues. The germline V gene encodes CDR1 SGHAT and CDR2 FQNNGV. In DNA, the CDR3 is TGTGCCAGCACCCGGGAGGGGAACACTGAAGCTTTCTTT. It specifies CASTREGNTEAFF. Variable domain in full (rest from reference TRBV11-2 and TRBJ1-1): EAGVAQSPRYKIIEKRQSVAFWCNPISGHATLYWYQQILGQGPKLLIQFQNNGVVDDSQLPKDRFSAERLKGVDSTLKIQPAKLEDSAVYLCASTREGNTEAFFGQGTRLTVV.

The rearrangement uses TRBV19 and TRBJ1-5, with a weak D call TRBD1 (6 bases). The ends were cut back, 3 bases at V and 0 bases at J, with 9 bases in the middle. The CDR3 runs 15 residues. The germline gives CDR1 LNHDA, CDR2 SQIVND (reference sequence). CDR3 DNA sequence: TGTGCCAGTAGTATTGGACAGTCTAGCAATCAGCCCCAGCATTTT. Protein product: CASSIGQSSNQPQHF.

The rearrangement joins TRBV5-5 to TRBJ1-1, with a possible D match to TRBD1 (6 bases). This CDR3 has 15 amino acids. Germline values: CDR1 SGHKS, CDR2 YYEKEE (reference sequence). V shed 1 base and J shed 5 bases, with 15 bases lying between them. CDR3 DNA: TGTGCCAGCAGCTTGAACAGGGAAAGAAATACTGAAGCTTTCTTT. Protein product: CASSLNRERNTEAFF.

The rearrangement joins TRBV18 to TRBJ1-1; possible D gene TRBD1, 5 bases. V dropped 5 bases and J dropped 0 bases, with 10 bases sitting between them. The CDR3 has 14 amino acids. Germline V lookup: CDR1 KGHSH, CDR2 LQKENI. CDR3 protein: CASSSDSLNTEAFF. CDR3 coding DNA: TGTGCCAGCTCATCCGACAGTCTGAACACTGAAGCTTTCTTT.

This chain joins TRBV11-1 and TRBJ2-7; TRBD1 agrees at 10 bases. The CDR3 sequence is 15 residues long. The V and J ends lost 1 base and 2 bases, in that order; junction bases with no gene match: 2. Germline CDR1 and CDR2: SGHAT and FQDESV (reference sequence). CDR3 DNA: TGTGCCAGCAGCTTAGGGGGACAGGGGACCTACGAGCAGTACTTC. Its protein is CASSLGGQGTYEQYF.

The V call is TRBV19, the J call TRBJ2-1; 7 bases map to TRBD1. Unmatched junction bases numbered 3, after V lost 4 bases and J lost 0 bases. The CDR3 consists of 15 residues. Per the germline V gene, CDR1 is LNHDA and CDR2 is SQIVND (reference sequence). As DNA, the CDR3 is TGTGCCAGTAGTACGGGACAGAGCTCCTACAATGAGCAGTTCTTC. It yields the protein CASSTGQSSYNEQFF. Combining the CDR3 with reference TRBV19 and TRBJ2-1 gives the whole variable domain DGGITQSPKYLFRKEGQNVTLSCEQNLNHDAMYWYRQDPGQGLRLIYYSQIVNDFQKGDIAEGYSVSREKKESFPLTVTSAQKNPTAFYLCASSTGQSSYNEQFFGPGTRLTVL.

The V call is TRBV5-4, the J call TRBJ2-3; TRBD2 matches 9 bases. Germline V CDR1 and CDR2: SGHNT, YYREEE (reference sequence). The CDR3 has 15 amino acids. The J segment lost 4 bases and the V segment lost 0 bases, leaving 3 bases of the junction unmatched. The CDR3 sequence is CASSLGGRDADTQYF. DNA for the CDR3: TGTGCCAGCAGCTTGGGCGGGAGGGACGCAGATACGCAGTATTTT.

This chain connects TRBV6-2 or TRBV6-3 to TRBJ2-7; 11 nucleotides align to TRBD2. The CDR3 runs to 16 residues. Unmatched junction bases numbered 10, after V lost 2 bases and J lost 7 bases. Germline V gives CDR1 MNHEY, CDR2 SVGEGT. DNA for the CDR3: TGTGCCAGCAGTTACCCGAGGGGCCTAGCGGGAGGTGAGCAGTACTTC. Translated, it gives CASSYPRGLAGGEQYF.

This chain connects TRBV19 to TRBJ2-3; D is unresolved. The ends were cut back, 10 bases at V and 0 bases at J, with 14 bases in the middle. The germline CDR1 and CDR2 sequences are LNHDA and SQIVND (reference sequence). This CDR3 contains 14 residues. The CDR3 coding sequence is TGTGCCACCGGGTCGGGTGTGAGCACAGATACGCAGTATTTT. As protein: CATGSGVSTDTQYF. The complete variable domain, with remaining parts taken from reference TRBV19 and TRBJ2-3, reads DGGITQSPKYLFRKEGQNVTLSCEQNLNHDAMYWYRQDPGQGLRLIYYSQIVNDFQKGDIAEGYSVSREKKESFPLTVTSAQKNPTAFYLCATGSGVSTDTQYFGPGTRLTVL.

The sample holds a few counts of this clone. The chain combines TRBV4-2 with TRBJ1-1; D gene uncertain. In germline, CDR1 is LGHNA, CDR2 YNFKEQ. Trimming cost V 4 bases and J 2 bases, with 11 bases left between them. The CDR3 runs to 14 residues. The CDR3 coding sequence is TGTGCCAGCAGCCGCGAGTCGGGAAACACTGAAGCTTTCTTT. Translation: CASSRESGNTEAFF.